This entry lists 18 T cell receptor beta chains sequenced from one sample in a study of CD8 T cells in Susac syndrome (dated by TCRdb to between 2018 and 2021). Library creation used the immunoSEQ multiplex PCR assay. RNA was extracted with the RNeasy kit and about 0.45 to 1 ug was reverse transcribed using random hexamers. TCRdb reprocessed the public reads (quality trimming at Q25 with fastp, clone calling with MiXCR) and kept in-frame beta chains. Every distinct CDR3 protein forms one entry, paired with its most common genes and DNA. Recorded for this sample are about 110,000 distinct CDR3 sequences; around 94% of them occurred a single time. 0.4% to 0.5% of the sample is taken by the ten largest. The sample consisted of CD8+ T cells from PBMCs. The receptors were sampled from a human donor with Susac syndrome.

The chain recombines TRBV20-1 with TRBJ2-1; D call uncertain. Germline V gives CDR1 DFQATT, CDR2 SNEGSKA (reference sequence). V lost 1 base and J lost 5, with 9 bases in between. The CDR3 loop spans 13 amino acids. The CDR3 protein is CSARGGEHNEQFF. DNA of the CDR3: TGCAGTGCTAGAGGAGGAGAGCACAATGAGCAGTTCTTC.

This sequence joins TRBV12-3 or TRBV12-4 and TRBJ2-1; D uncertain. This CDR3 is built from 12 residues. The germline V and J ends were trimmed by 3 bases and 6 bases, with 6 bases remaining between them. CDR3 bases: TGTGCCAGCAGTTTCGCTCGCAATGAGCAGTTCTTC. This translates into CASSFARNEQFF.

The chain has TRBV6-5 and TRBJ1-5; D remains unclear. The CDR3 has 17 residues. Germline V gives CDR1 MNHEY, CDR2 SVGAGI. Trimming left V 0 bases short and J 5 bases short, with 17 bases between. The CDR3 protein is CASSYSVGAVVDQPQHF. Here the CDR3 DNA reads TGTGCCAGCAGTTACTCCGTAGGCGCAGTAGTGGATCAGCCCCAGCATTTT.

The rearrangement joins TRBV7-8 to TRBJ2-7; perhaps TRBD1 as D (6 bases). The CDR3 has 13 residues. V dropped 4 bases and J dropped 6 bases, with 13 bases sitting between them. Germline V gives CDR1 SGHVS, CDR2 FQNEAQ. The CDR3 DNA is TGTGCCAGCAGCTCCCCAGGGGCGGTCGAGCAGTACTTC. This gives the protein CASSSPGAVEQYF.

J is TRBJ2-3 and V is TRBV6-2 or TRBV6-3; the D is unclear. This CDR3 is built from 14 residues. CDR1 is MNHEY and CDR2 is SVGEGT in the germline V gene. V was cut by 2 bases and J by 6 bases, with 12 bases left in between. The CDR3 here is CASSYTLGVDTQYF. In DNA, the CDR3 is TGTGCCAGCAGTTACACTCTGGGCGTCGATACGCAGTATTTT.

This clonotype was detected once. The V and J genes are TRBV29-1 and TRBJ2-7; the D gene is possibly TRBD2 (6 bases). Germline V gene lookup returns CDR1 SQVTM and CDR2 ANQGSEA. Trimming took 3 bases from V and 6 from J, leaving 18 bases between them. The CDR3 has 14 residues. The CDR3 DNA reads as TGCAGCGTTGAGCAGCGGCGGGGTCTCGCCGAGCAGTACTTC. This sequence encodes CSVEQRRGLAEQYF.

The chain links TRBV29-1 to TRBJ2-2; D uncertain. V was shortened by 7 bases and J by 4 bases, with 10 bases between the two germline ends. The CDR3 has 12 residues. In germline, CDR1 is SQVTM, CDR2 ANQGSEA. This CDR3 is CSARKGTGELFF. CDR3 nucleotide sequence: TGCAGCGCGCGGAAAGGCACCGGGGAGCTGTTTTTT.

The chain couples TRBV6-5 to TRBJ2-7, with D maybe TRBD2 (6 bases). CDR1 is MNHEY and CDR2 is SVGAGI in the germline V gene. This CDR3 is built from 14 residues. V was clipped by 0 bases and J by 5 bases, with 11 bases between them. The CDR3 is CASSYSNGGDEQYF. Here the CDR3 DNA reads TGTGCCAGCAGTTACTCGAACGGCGGGGACGAGCAGTACTTC.

The chain carries TRBV7-9 and TRBJ1-1; 7 bases align to TRBD1. Losses at the gene ends were 1 base for V and 6 bases for J; bases not matched to a gene: 2. CDR1 and CDR2 (germline): SEHNR, FQNEAQ (reference sequence). CDR3 length equals 13 residues. This CDR3 is CASSLGDSPEAFF. The CDR3 DNA is TGTGCCAGCAGCTTAGGGGACAGCCCTGAAGCTTTCTTT.

The chain's CDR3 is CASSRLTGGYEQYF. The CDR3 DNA is TGTGCCAGCAGCCGGCTTACAGGGGGGTACGAGCAGTACTTC. The rearrangement uses TRBV14 and TRBJ2-7; 8 bases fit TRBD1. Germline trimming cut 4 bases from V and 4 bases from J; bases unmatched to any gene: 6. Germline CDR1 reads SGHDN; CDR2 reads FVKESK. The CDR3 covers 14 residues.

This chain joins TRBV4-1 and TRBJ1-1; D is unresolved. The CDR3 extends over 15 amino acids. CDR1 is MGHRA and CDR2 is YSYEKL in the germline V gene. V gave up 0 bases and J gave up 0 bases, with 8 bases separating them. The CDR3 protein is CASSQEWGLNTEAFF. CDR3 DNA: TGCGCCAGCAGCCAAGAGTGGGGTTTGAACACTGAAGCTTTCTTT.

With respect to this clonotype: At one boundary the junction diverges from the germline segment, which might be a read error. The rearrangement links TRBV4-2 to TRBJ2-5; weak D call: TRBD1 (5 bases). Per the germline V gene, CDR1 is LGHNA and CDR2 is YNFKEQ. The length of the CDR3 is 14 residues. The CDR3 reads CASSPGTGQGTQYF. The CDR3, as DNA: TGTGCCAGCAGCCCTGGAACAGGACAAGGGACCCAGTACTTC.

The rearrangement links TRBV27 to TRBJ1-4; 9 bases are a match to TRBD1. This CDR3 has 13 amino acids. Per the germline V gene, CDR1 is MNHEY and CDR2 is SMNVEV (reference sequence). Losses at the gene ends were 7 bases for V and 8 bases for J; bases not matched to a gene: 5. The CDR3 reads CASIDRGGEKLFF. The CDR3 coding sequence is TGTGCCAGCATAGACAGGGGGGGGGAAAAACTGTTTTTT.

The V call is TRBV10-2, the J call TRBJ2-4; D assignment may be TRBD1 or TRBD2 (5 bases each). The germline CDR1 and CDR2 sequences are WSHSY and SAAADI. Between the trimmed V and J ends, which lost 0 bases and 5 bases, there was a span of 5 bases. The CDR3 extends over 13 amino acids. DNA for the CDR3: TGCGCCAGCAGTGAGTCGGGGGAAAACATTCAGTACTTC. Translating it yields CASSESGENIQYF.

V usage is TRBV11-1 and J usage is TRBJ1-1; tentatively, D is TRBD1 (5 bases). Trimming shortened V by 5 bases and J by 8 bases, and 15 bases separated the two germline ends. Germline CDR1 SGHAT, CDR2 FQDESV (reference sequence). The CDR3 is 13 residues long. CDR3: CASSEEDRLEAFF. The DNA for the CDR3 is TGTGCCAGCAGCGAAGAAGACAGATTAGAAGCTTTCTTT.

Comment on this clonotype: An end of the junction differs from the germline gene, which may be a read error. The V call is TRBV29-1, the J call TRBJ1-1; weak D call: TRBD1 (5 bases). Germline values: CDR1 SQVTM, CDR2 ANQGSEA. CDR3 length: 12 residues. CDR3 region: CSVSRAGTEVFF. DNA for the CDR3: TGCAGCGTTTCCAGGGCGGGCACTGAAGTTTTCTTT.

This clonotype showed up just a few times. The gene calls are TRBV9 and TRBJ2-1; weak D call: TRBD2 (5 bases). The ends were cut back, 9 bases at V and 0 bases at J, with 13 bases in the middle. The CDR3 spans 14 residues. Germline CDR1 reads SGDLS; CDR2 reads YYNGEE. The CDR3 spells CATGTTSSYNEQFF. CDR3 nucleotide sequence: TGTGCCACCGGTACCACTAGCTCCTACAATGAGCAGTTCTTC. Using reference TRBV9 and TRBJ2-1 for the parts outside the CDR3, the full variable domain is DSGVTQTPKHLITATGQRVTLRCSPRSGDLSVYWYQQSLDQGLQFLIQYYNGEERAKGNILERFSAQQFPDLHSELNLSSLELGDSALYFCATGTTSSYNEQFFGPGTRLTVL.

The chain combines TRBV3-1 with TRBJ2-3, with D hard to call. The ends were cut back, 2 bases at V and 1 base at J, with 10 bases in the middle. The CDR3 consists of 15 residues. CDR1 is LGHDT and CDR2 is YNNKEL in the germline V gene (reference sequence). CDR3 amino acids: CASSQMGSGTDTQYF. Written as DNA, the CDR3 is TGTGCCAGCAGCCAAATGGGGTCAGGCACAGATACGCAGTATTTT.